Listed here are 18 T cell receptor beta chains from one sample, sequenced in a study of T cell repertoires in cytomegalovirus infection (dated by TCRdb to between 2019 and 2020). The sample's treatment or condition label, decoded: in vitro stimulation with specific CMV peptide epitopes to enrich CMV-specific T cells. The listed sequencing device is Illumina HiSeq 1500. The public reads were reanalyzed by TCRdb: fastp trimming at Q25, MiXCR alignment, in-frame beta chains only. Each record represents a unique CDR3 protein, reported with the most common genes and DNA among its rows. The sample includes about 770,000 distinct CDR3 sequences, with almost 30% observed a single time. About an eighth of the sample is held by the ten biggest clonotypes. Their antigens remain unidentified. Sequencing was performed on cultured CD8+ T cells from PBMCs, taken from culture after CMV antigen stimulation. These receptor sequences come from a human donor in good health (CMV status not recorded). Some clones in this sample may be carry-over from other donors' samples.

Points on this clonotype: The CDR3 does not end in the conserved phenylalanine or tryptophan, so this is likely a read error. CDR3 DNA sequence: TGTGCCAGCAGCTCTCAGGGAGGTGAACAGCCCCAGCATTGT. Its protein is CASSSQGGEQPQHC. This rearrangement joins TRBV7-4 to TRBJ1-5; a weak D match, TRBD1 (5 bases). This CDR3 is built from 14 residues. CDR1 and CDR2 (germline): SGHVT, SQSDAQ. Trimming took 4 bases from V and 7 from J, leaving 14 bases between them.

For this clonotype: With a much larger clone just one base away, this may be a read error. The gene calls are TRBV6-6 and TRBJ2-7; weak D call: TRBD2 (6 bases). The CDR3 length is 12 residues. Germline CDR1 and CDR2: MNHNY and SVGAGI (reference sequence). V was pared by 8 bases and J by 0 bases, with 8 bases between. CDR3 DNA: TGTGCCAGCGGGGGGAGCTCCTACGAGCAGTACGTC. This gives the protein CASGGSSYEQYV.

V and J are TRBV7-9 and TRBJ2-7; D is possibly TRBD1 or TRBD2 (5 bases each). Trimming removed 4 bases at V and 2 bases at J, with 18 bases between. CDR1 is SEHNR, CDR2 FQNEAQ, per germline (reference sequence). This CDR3 is 16 amino acids long. CDR3 in amino acids: CASSSARGRDPYEQYF. DNA for the CDR3: TGTGCCAGCAGCTCAGCCCGGGGCAGGGACCCCTACGAGCAGTACTTC.

The genes are TRBV4-3 and TRBJ2-1; possibly TRBD1 for D (6 bases). V gave up 2 bases and J gave up 8 bases, with 10 bases separating them. There are 13 residues in the CDR3. Germline CDR1 is LGHNA and CDR2 is YSLEER. In DNA, the CDR3 is TGCGCCAGCAGCCAAAGGGGGACCGATGAGCAGTTCTTC. Amino acids: CASSQRGTDEQFF.

J is TRBJ2-7 and V is TRBV28, with 11 positions matching TRBD1. In germline, CDR1 is MDHEN, CDR2 SYDVKM. CDR3 length equals 15 residues. Written as DNA, the CDR3 is TGTGCCGGCAGTCAAAGGACAGGGGGCTCAGACGAGCAGTACGTC. Its translation is CAGSQRTGGSDEQYV.

This chain connects TRBV15 to TRBJ1-5; D not resolved. CDR1 LNHNV and CDR2 YYDKDF come from the germline V gene (reference sequence). The CDR3 spans 15 residues. Trimming shortened V by 3 bases and J by 7 bases, and 16 bases separated the two germline ends. The chain's CDR3 is CATSSLKGGGQPQHF. DNA for the CDR3: TGTGCCACCAGCAGCCTCAAGGGCGGTGGGCAGCCCCAGCATTTT. The whole variable domain, filled in from reference TRBV15 and TRBJ1-5, reads DAMVIQNPRYQVTQFGKPVTLSCSQTLNHNVMYWYQQKSSQAPKLLFHYYDKDFNNEADTPDNFQSRRPNTSFCFLDIRSPGLGDTAMYLCATSSLKGGGQPQHFGDGTRLSIL.

The V gene is TRBV9, the J gene TRBJ2-1; 9 bases are shared with TRBD2. The CDR3 runs to 18 residues. With 0 bases clipped from V and 8 bases from J, the junction kept 15 bases outside the gene matches. CDR1 and CDR2 (germline): SGDLS, YYNGEE. The CDR3 reads CASSVVGASGNPTDEQFF. The CDR3 DNA is TGTGCCAGCAGCGTAGTTGGGGCTAGCGGGAACCCGACGGATGAGCAGTTCTTC. The whole variable domain, filled in from reference TRBV9 and TRBJ2-1, reads DSGVTQTPKHLITATGQRVTLRCSPRSGDLSVYWYQQSLDQGLQFLIQYYNGEERAKGNILERFSAQQFPDLHSELNLSSLELGDSALYFCASSVVGASGNPTDEQFFGPGTRLTVL.

The count of this clonotype is one. The chain is built from TRBV6-2 or TRBV6-3 and TRBJ2-1; perhaps TRBD2 as D (7 bases). The CDR3 length is 17 residues. Germline V CDR1 and CDR2: MNHEY, SVGEGT. Trimming removed 6 bases from V and 0 bases from J, with 18 bases in between. Written as DNA, the CDR3 is TGTGCCAGCAGCTTAGGGGGGCGGGGGCCCTCCTACAATGAGCAGTTCTTC. It encodes CASSLGGRGPSYNEQFF.

The chain combines TRBV7-6 with TRBJ2-1; possibly TRBD2 for D (6 bases). Per germline, CDR1 SGHVS and CDR2 FNYEAQ. This CDR3 has 12 amino acids. Trimming took 6 bases from V and 10 from J, leaving 13 bases between them. This chain's CDR3 is CASSNRGGEQFF. CDR3 bases: TGTGCCAGCAGTAATAGGGGAGGAGAGCAGTTCTTC.

This clonotype was counted at least ten times. The germline gene is not matched at one end of the junction; a read error may be the cause. The gene calls are TRBV5-1 and TRBJ2-2; D gene unclear. CDR1 SGHRS and CDR2 YFSETQ come from the germline V gene. There are 11 residues in the CDR3. DNA of the CDR3: TGTGCCAGCAGTTTTGCCGGGGAGCTGTTTTTT. It codes for CASSFAGELFF.

The rearrangement joins TRBV19 to TRBJ1-5, with TRBD1 as a possible D gene (6 bases). CDR3 length: 17 residues. The V end lost 4 bases, the J end lost 0 bases, and 16 bases lay between the germline ends. Germline-derived CDR1 and CDR2 are LNHDA and SQIVND (reference sequence). DNA for the CDR3: TGTGCCAGTAGTACCCCGGACAGCTTATATAGCAATCAGCCCCAGCATTTT. It is translated as CASSTPDSLYSNQPQHF.

This clonotype was seen only a few times. The chain uses TRBV20-1 and TRBJ1-1, with 8 positions matching TRBD1. V shed 6 bases and J 3 bases; nucleotides not matched to a gene: 9. The CDR3 is 14 residues long. The V gene's germline CDR1 is DFQATT and CDR2 SNEGSKA (reference sequence). The CDR3 is CSALTPGGYTEAFF. In nucleotides, the CDR3 is TGCAGTGCCCTAACTCCAGGGGGCTACACTGAAGCTTTCTTT.

Only a few counts were recorded for this clonotype. One end of the junction varies from germline; a read error may be responsible. This chain uses TRBV2 with TRBJ2-1, with a tentative D call TRBD1 (6 bases). This CDR3 is built from 12 residues. From germline, CDR1 is SNHLY and CDR2 FYNNEI. DNA for the CDR3: TGTGCCAGCAAGGGTTCCCGTTCGGACAGTCCGTTC. This sequence encodes CASKGSRSDSPF.

CDR3 in DNA: TGTGCCAGCAGTAAAATCGGGACAGCCTTCTCCTACGAGCAGTACTTC. Residues: CASSKIGTAFSYEQYF. The rearrangement joins TRBV6-1 to TRBJ2-7, with 7 bases lining up with TRBD1. Germline V CDR1 and CDR2: MNHNS, SASEGT. The CDR3 runs to 16 residues. The J segment lost 0 bases and the V segment lost 5 bases, leaving 10 bases of the junction unmatched.

A few counts support this clonotype. This rearrangement joins TRBV4-3 to TRBJ1-5; D is undetermined. Germline V gene sequence: CDR1 LGHNA, CDR2 YSLEER. The CDR3 is 15 residues long. V was cut by 1 base and J by 0 bases, with 7 bases left in between. The CDR3 region is CASSQGHPSNQPQHF. The CDR3, as DNA: TGCGCCAGCAGCCAAGGACATCCTAGCAATCAGCCCCAGCATTTT.

A remark on this clonotype: It may be a read error: a sequence one base away is much more abundant. CDR3 amino acids: CASSLVEWGISYEQYF. The CDR3 coding sequence is TGTGCCAGCAGCTTAGTGGAGTGGGGGATATCCTACGAGCAGTACTTC. The rearrangement links TRBV7-2 to TRBJ2-7; either TRBD1 or TRBD2 may fit D (5 bases each). V lost 1 base and J 1 base, leaving 14 bases between the germline ends. The CDR3 has 16 residues. Germline CDR1 and CDR2: SGHTA and FQGNSA.

V gene TRBV12-3 or TRBV12-4 combines with J gene TRBJ2-3, with 8 bases aligning to TRBD2. The CDR3 has 16 residues. V was pared by 3 bases and J by 5 bases, with 10 bases of the junction left unmatched. Here the CDR3 DNA reads TGTGCCAGCAGTTTTCCGGTAGCGGGGTTGGTAGATACGCAGTATTTT. Encoded protein: CASSFPVAGLVDTQYF.

The chain employs TRBV12-3 or TRBV12-4 and TRBJ2-5; 12 bases are shared with TRBD2. This CDR3 comprises 18 residues. Trimming took 6 bases from V and 0 from J; bases not matched to a gene: 11. CDR3 sequence: CASSPGLAGRTYQETQYF. The CDR3 DNA reads TGTGCCAGCAGCCCAGGACTAGCGGGGAGAACGTACCAAGAGACCCAGTACTTC.